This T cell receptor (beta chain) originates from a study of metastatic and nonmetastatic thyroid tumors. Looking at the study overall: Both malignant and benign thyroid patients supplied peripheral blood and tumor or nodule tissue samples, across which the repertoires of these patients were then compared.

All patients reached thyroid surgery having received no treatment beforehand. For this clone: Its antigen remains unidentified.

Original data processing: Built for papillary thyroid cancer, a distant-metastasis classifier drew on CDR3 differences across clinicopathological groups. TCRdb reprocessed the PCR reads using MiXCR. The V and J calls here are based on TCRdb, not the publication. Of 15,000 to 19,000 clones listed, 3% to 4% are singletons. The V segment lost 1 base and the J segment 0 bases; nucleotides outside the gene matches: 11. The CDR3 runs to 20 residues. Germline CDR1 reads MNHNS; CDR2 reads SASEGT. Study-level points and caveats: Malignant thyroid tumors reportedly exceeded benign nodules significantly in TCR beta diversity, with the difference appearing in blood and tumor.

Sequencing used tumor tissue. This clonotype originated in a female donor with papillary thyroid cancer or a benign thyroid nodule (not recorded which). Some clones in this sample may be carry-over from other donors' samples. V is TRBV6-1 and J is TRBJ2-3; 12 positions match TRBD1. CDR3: CASSEERGTGGRPSTDTQYF. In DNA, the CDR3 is TGTGCCAGCAGTGAAGAGAGAGGGACAGGGGGCCGGCCGAGCACAGATACGCAGTATTTT.